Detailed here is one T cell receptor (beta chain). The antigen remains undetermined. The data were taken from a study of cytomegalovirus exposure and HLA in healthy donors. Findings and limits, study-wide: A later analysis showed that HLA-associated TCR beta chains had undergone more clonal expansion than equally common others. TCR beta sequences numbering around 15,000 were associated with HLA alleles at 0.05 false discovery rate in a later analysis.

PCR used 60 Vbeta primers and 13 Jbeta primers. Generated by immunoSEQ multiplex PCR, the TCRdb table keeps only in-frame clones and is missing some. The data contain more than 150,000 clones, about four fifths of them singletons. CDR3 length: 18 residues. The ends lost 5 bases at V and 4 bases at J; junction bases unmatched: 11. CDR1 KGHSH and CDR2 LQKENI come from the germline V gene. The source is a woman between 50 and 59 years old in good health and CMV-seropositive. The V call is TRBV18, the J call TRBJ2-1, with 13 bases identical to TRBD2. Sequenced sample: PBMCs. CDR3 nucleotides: TGTGCCAGCTCATCGGGACTAGCGGGGTTATTTGGGTACAATGAGCAGTTCTTC. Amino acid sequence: CASSSGLAGLFGYNEQFF.